This T cell receptor beta chain was obtained from a study of cytomegalovirus exposure and HLA in healthy donors. Whole-study results and caveats: Researchers reported in a later analysis that common viral pathogens appeared linked to several top clusters.

As regards this clone: The target antigen is unknown.

PCR employed 60 Vbeta and 13 Jbeta primers. This table comes from immunoSEQ multiplex PCR, and its TCRdb copy is limited to in-frame clones, with some not included. The data contain 200,000 to 250,000 clones, around 83% of them seen just once; the ten biggest clones take up roughly 10%. CDR1 and CDR2 (germline): SEHNR, FQNEAQ (reference sequence). The V and J ends lost 5 bases and 4 bases, in that order; junction bases with no gene match: 10. This CDR3 has 15 residues. Specimen: PBMCs. J is TRBJ1-2 and V is TRBV7-9; 7 positions match TRBD1. This clonotype originated in a woman between 45 and 60 years old in good health and CMV-seropositive. The CDR3 DNA follows: TGTGCCAGCAGCACCTTCCAGGGGGTGTTCTATGGCTACACCTTC. This gives the protein CASSTFQGVFYGYTF.